The TCR beta chain under discussion was sequenced for a study of breast tumors, draining lymph nodes, adjacent tissues. There are 16 residues in the CDR3. Looked up from germline, CDR1 is MGHRA and CDR2 is YSYEKL. V shed 1 base, J shed 4 bases, and the junction held 7 bases outside the gene matches. Each CDR3 protein is one row after TCRdb ran MiXCR on the multiplex PCR reads. The data contain 20,000 to 30,000 distinct CDR3 sequences, approximately 63% of them singletons. Study-wide findings and caveats: That most tumor T cells come from lymph nodes remained unproven. Data fit most tumor T cells coming from lymph node, expanding in tumor.

To note about this clonotype: The antigen remains unidentified.

The sequence derives from a female donor with breast cancer. Some clones in this sample may be carry-over from other donors' samples. The genes are TRBV4-1 and TRBJ2-7; 10 bases fit TRBD1. Specimen: tumor-adjacent breast tissue. CDR3 bases: TGCGCCAGCAGCCAAGTGCGAGGGACAGGGGTGTACGAGCAGTACTTC. Translation gives CASSQVRGTGVYEQYF.